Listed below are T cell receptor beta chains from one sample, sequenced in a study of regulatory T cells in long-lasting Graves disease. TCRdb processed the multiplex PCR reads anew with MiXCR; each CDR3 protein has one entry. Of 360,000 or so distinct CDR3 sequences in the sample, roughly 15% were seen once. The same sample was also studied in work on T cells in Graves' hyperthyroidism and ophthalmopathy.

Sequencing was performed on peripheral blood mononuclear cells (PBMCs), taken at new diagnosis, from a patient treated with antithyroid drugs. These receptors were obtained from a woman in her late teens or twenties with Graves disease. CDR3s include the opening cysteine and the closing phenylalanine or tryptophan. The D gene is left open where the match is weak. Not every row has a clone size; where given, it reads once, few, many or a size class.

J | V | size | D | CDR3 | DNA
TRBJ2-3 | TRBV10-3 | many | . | CAINGDRGGGAVTDTQYF | TGTGCCATCAATGGGGACAGGGGCGGGGGGGCCGTCACAGATACGCAGTATTTT
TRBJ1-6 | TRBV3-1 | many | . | CASSQRGSNSPLHF | TGTGCCAGCAGCCAAAGGGGCTCCAATTCACCCCTCCACTTT
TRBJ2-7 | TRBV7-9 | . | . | CASSSDMYEQYF | TGTGCCAGCAGCTCTGACATGTACGAGCAGTACTTC
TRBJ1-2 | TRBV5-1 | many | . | CASSVTGPHSDYGYTF | TGCGCCAGCAGCGTGACAGGCCCTCACTCTGACTATGGCTACACCTTC
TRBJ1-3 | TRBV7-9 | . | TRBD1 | CASSLAWGTAAGNTIYF | TGTGCCAGCAGCTTAGCCTGGGGGACAGCAGCTGGAAACACCATATATTTT
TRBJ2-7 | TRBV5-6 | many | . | CASSLARNEQYF | TGTGCCAGCAGCTTGGCGCGGAACGAGCAGTACTTC
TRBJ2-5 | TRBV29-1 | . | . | CSVGQGTETQYF | TGCAGCGTTGGGCAGGGCACAGAGACCCAGTACTTC
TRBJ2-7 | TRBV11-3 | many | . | CASSLTAAYEQYF | TGTGCCAGCAGCTTAACAGCGGCCTACGAGCAGTACTTC
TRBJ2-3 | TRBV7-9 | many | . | CASSGHVSTDTQYF | TGTGCCAGCAGCGGACACGTTAGCACAGATACGCAGTATTTT
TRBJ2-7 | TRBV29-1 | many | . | CSVGHGVYEQYF | TGCAGCGTAGGACACGGAGTCTACGAGCAGTACTTC
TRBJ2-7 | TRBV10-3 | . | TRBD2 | CAISESSGTLYEQYF | TGTGCCATCAGTGAGTCTAGCGGGACCCTCTACGAGCAGTACTTC
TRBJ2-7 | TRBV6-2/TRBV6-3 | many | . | CASSYLRQGGGEQYF | TGTGCCAGCAGTTACTTACGGCAGGGAGGAGGCGAGCAGTACTTC
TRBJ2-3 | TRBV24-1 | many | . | CATSGTDTQYF | TGTGCCACCAGTGGTACAGATACGCAGTATTTT
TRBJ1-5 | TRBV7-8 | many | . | CASSIGRNQPQHF | TGTGCCAGCAGCATAGGACGGAATCAGCCCCAGCATTTT
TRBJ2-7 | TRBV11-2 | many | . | CASSLGPENTYEQYF | TGTGCCAGCAGCTTAGGGCCAGAAAATACCTACGAGCAGTACTTC
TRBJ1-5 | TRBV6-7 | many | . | CASSYSRCRGGSWNQPQHF | TGTGCCAGCAGTTACTCGAGGTGTAGAGGGGGTAGTTGGAATCAGCCCCAGCATTTT
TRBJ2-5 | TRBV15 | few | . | CATSRDTKSGTQYF | TGTGCCACCAGCAGAGATACTAAGAGTGGGACCCAGTACTTC
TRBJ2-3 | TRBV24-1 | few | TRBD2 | CATSESTSGGAYF | TGTGCCACCAGTGAGTCCACTAGCGGGGGAGCATATTTT
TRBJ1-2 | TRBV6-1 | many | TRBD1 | CASKARQGNYGYTF | TGTGCCAGCAAGGCAAGACAGGGAAACTATGGCTACACCTTC
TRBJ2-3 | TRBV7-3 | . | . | CASSLRGRVLSDTQYF | TGTGCCAGCAGCCTCCGAGGCAGGGTTCTGTCAGATACGCAGTATTTT
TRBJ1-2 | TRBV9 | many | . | CASSHNEAADYGYTF | TGTGCCAGCAGCCACAATGAAGCAGCGGACTATGGCTACACCTTC
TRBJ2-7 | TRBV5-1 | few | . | CASSSFSYEQYF | TGCGCCAGCAGCTCTTTCTCCTACGAGCAGTACTTC
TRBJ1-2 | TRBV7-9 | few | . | CASSLDAGLTPYGYTF | TGTGCCAGCAGCTTAGACGCAGGGTTAACCCCCTATGGCTACACCTTC
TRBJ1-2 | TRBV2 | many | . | CASLLGRAGGYTF | TGTGCCAGCCTTCTTGGCAGGGCAGGCGGCTACACCTTC
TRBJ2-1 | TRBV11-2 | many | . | CASSLSSYNEQFF | TGTGCCAGCAGCTTGAGCTCCTACAATGAGCAGTTCTTC
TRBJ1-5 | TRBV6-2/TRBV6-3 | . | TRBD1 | CATDRGDQPQHF | TGTGCCACCGACAGGGGAGACCAGCCCCAGCATTTT
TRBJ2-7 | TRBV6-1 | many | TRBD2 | CASRPNLGGGLARYEQYF | TGTGCCAGCAGACCAAACCTTGGTGGGGGACTAGCGAGATACGAGCAGTACTTC
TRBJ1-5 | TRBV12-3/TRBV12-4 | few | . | CASSPQGSGILYQPQHF | TGTGCCAGCAGTCCCCAAGGGTCAGGGATTCTTTATCAGCCCCAGCATTTT
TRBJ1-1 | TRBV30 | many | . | CAWSVLEANTEAFF | TGTGCCTGGAGTGTCCTCGAGGCGAACACTGAAGCTTTCTTT
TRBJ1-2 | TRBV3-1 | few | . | CASSQVSYGYTF | TGTGCCAGCAGCCAAGTAAGCTATGGCTACACCTTC
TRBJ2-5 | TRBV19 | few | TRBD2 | CASSIEAGGETQYF | TGTGCCAGTAGTATAGAGGCGGGAGGAGAGACCCAGTACTTC
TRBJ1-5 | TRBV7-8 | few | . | CAGSPSSAPQNQPQHF | TGTGCCGGCAGCCCGAGTTCGGCACCCCAAAATCAGCCCCAGCATTTT
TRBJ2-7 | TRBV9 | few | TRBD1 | CASSPQSGTAYEQYF | TGTGCCAGCAGCCCGCAATCCGGGACAGCCTACGAGCAGTACTTC
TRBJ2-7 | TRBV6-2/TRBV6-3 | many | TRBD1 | CASSEGATTGYYEQYF | TGTGCCAGCAGTGAAGGAGCTACGACAGGGTACTACGAGCAGTACTTC
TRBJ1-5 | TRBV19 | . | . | CASSIVPGVSNQPQHF | TGTGCCAGTAGTATAGTACCGGGGGTGAGCAATCAGCCCCAGCATTTT
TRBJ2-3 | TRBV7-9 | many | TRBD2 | CASSQGTSGGRTDTQYF | TGTGCCAGCAGTCAAGGGACTAGCGGGGGCCGCACAGATACGCAGTATTTT
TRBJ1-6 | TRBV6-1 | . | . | CASSEEETNSPLHF | TGTGCCAGCAGTGAAGAGGAGACTAATTCACCCCTCCACTTT
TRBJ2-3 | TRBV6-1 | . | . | CASTAQGGLLDTQYF | TGTGCCAGCACCGCCCAGGGGGGGCTGTTAGATACGCAGTATTTT
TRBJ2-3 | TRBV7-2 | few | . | CASSLAGIDTQYF | TGTGCCAGCAGCTTAGCGGGGATAGATACGCAGTATTTT
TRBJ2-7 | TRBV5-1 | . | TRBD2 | CASNPRGLADPYEQYF | TGCGCCAGCAACCCTCGAGGACTAGCGGACCCCTACGAGCAGTACTTC
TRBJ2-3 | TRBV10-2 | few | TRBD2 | CATKLTSGGSDTQYF | TGCGCCACCAAACTGACTAGCGGGGGCTCAGATACGCAGTATTTT
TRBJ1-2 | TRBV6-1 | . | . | CASSLGGARGSGYTF | TGTGCCAGCAGCCTGGGGGGGGCGCGGGGATCCGGCTACACCTTC
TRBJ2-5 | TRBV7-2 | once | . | CASSLSQPGTQYF | TGTGCCAGCAGCTTAAGCCAGCCGGGGACCCAGTACTTC
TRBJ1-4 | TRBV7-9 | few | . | CASSWGDQLFF | TGTGCCAGCAGCTGGGGGGATCAACTGTTTTTT